This T cell receptor (beta chain) was documented in a study of immune evolution from preneoplasia to lung adenocarcinoma. Study in general: HLA loss of heterozygosity: around 6.5% AIS, around 16% MIA, around 35% ADC, none AAH.

CDR3 length: 12 residues. The germline V gene encodes CDR1 MDHEN and CDR2 SYDVKM. Trimming left V 6 bases short and J 5 bases short, with 11 bases between. Assay used: immunoSEQ multiplex PCR; TCRdb lists only in-frame clones, some missing. The sample includes roughly 6,600 clones, over 75% of them seen just once. The clonotype comes from a person aged 60 to 80 with lung adenocarcinoma. V usage is TRBV28 and J usage is TRBJ2-7, with a tentative D call TRBD2 (5 bases). Material: FFPE lung adenocarcinoma in situ tissue. CDR3 coding DNA: TGTGCCAGCAGGGAGGTAAGACACGAGCAGTACTTC. Residues: CASREVRHEQYF.